This is a list of T cell receptor beta chains from one sample in a study of shared clonotypes between healthy human individuals. Profiled with immunoSEQ multiplex PCR; TCRdb holds only in-frame clones, not every one. The sample lists around 580,000 clones; 95% to 98% were seen once. Sequenced material: naive CD8+ T cells sorted from blood. These receptor sequences come from a man aged 30-40 years in good health. Each CDR3 is given with its conserved first and last residue. D genes are given only for firm matches. Expanded clones get a size class; other rows say once, few or many, or leave the size out.

size	D	V	J	CDR3	DNA
once	.	TRBV6-5	TRBJ2-3	CASSYGRGQYF	TGTGCCAGCAGTTACGGCAGGGGGCAGTATTTT
.	TRBD1	TRBV29-1	TRBJ2-1	CSVRDSEQFF	TGCAGCGTTAGGGACAGTGAGCAGTTCTTC
.	TRBD1	TRBV14	TRBJ2-2	CASSQEAGDRGTGELFF	TGTGCCAGCAGCCAAGAGGCCGGGGACAGGGGTACCGGGGAGCTGTTTTTT
.	.	TRBV11-2	TRBJ2-5	CASSPPGRGTQYF	TGTGCCAGCAGCCCCCCGGGGCGCGGGACCCAGTACTTC
.	TRBD1	TRBV7-9	TRBJ1-1	CASSWTGGTEAFF	TGTGCCAGCAGTTGGACAGGGGGCACTGAAGCTTTCTTT
.	.	TRBV5-1	TRBJ2-7	CASSLRATAEQYF	TGCGCCAGCAGCTTGAGGGCCACGGCCGAGCAGTACTTC
.	.	TRBV5-8	TRBJ1-1	CASSLVETNTEAFF	TGTGCCAGCAGCCTCGTTGAAACGAACACTGAAGCTTTCTTT
.	.	TRBV6-5	TRBJ2-7	CASSYLAGASYEQYF	TGTGCCAGCAGTTACTTGGCAGGAGCCTCCTACGAGCAGTACTTC
.	.	TRBV4-2	TRBJ2-7	CASSQDKAADSYEQYF	TGTGCCAGCAGCCAAGATAAGGCAGCGGACTCCTACGAGCAGTACTTC
.	TRBD1	TRBV4-3	TRBJ2-7	CASSQRTGDTYEQYF	TGCGCCAGCAGCCAAAGGACAGGCGATACCTACGAGCAGTACTTC
.	.	TRBV4-3	TRBJ1-1	CASSRGTQAAFF	TGCGCCAGCAGCCGCGGAACTCAGGCAGCTTTCTTT
once	TRBD1	TRBV11-2	TRBJ2-7	CASSEGQGSSYEQYF	TGTGCCAGCAGCGAGGGACAGGGGAGCTCCTACGAGCAGTACTTC
.	TRBD1	TRBV6-5	TRBJ2-5	CASSPDRGLGETQYF	TGTGCCAGCAGTCCGGACAGGGGGCTAGGAGAGACCCAGTACTTC
.	TRBD2	TRBV29-1	TRBJ2-7	CSVVVAGVEQYF	TGCAGCGTTGTCGTTGCGGGAGTCGAGCAGTACTTC
.	TRBD2	TRBV28	TRBJ2-7	CASRGTSAVYEQYF	TGTGCCAGCAGGGGGACTAGCGCTGTCTACGAGCAGTACTTC
.	.	TRBV6-5	TRBJ2-7	CASSLTAPYEQYF	TGTGCCAGCAGTTTGACAGCGCCCTACGAGCAGTACTTC
.	.	TRBV27	TRBJ1-4	CASSPIMRVNEKLFF	TGTGCCAGCAGTCCTATAATGAGGGTGAATGAAAAACTGTTTTTT
.	.	TRBV6-5	TRBJ2-5	CASTVDRYRYETQYF	TGTGCCAGCACCGTAGACAGGTATCGATACGAGACCCAGTACTTC
.	.	TRBV9	TRBJ1-1	CASGGHTEAFF	TGTGCCAGCGGGGGACACACTGAAGCTTTCTTT
.	.	TRBV28	TRBJ2-3	CASSSHSRGGSTDTQYF	TGTGCCAGCAGTTCCCATAGTCGCGGCGGGAGCACAGATACGCAGTATTTT
.	TRBD2	TRBV11-2	TRBJ2-1	CASSFTASGTSNEQFF	TGTGCCAGCAGCTTTACGGCTAGCGGGACCAGCAATGAGCAGTTCTTC
.	TRBD1	TRBV9	TRBJ1-2	CASSGGTGLDTF	TGTGCCAGCAGCGGGGGGACAGGGTTAGACACCTTC
.	TRBD2	TRBV2	TRBJ2-3	CASRERAGGTADTQYF	TGTGCCAGCAGGGAAAGAGCGGGAGGGACTGCAGATACGCAGTATTTT
.	.	TRBV5-4	TRBJ2-1	CASSLGVDEQFF	TGTGCCAGCAGCTTGGGGGTTGACGAGCAGTTCTTC
.	.	TRBV15	TRBJ2-7	CATSRANGGAWEQYF	TGTGCCACCAGCAGGGCAAATGGGGGGGCTTGGGAGCAGTACTTC
.	TRBD1	TRBV7-6	TRBJ1-1	CASSSGQGTEAFF	TGTGCCAGCAGCTCGGGACAGGGCACTGAAGCTTTCTTT
.	.	TRBV6-5	TRBJ1-4	CASSYLFTEKLFF	TGTGCCAGCAGTTACTTGTTCACCGAAAAACTGTTTTTT
.	.	TRBV28	TRBJ1-2	CASSLGQGYGYTF	TGTGCCAGCAGTTTAGGGCAGGGATATGGCTACACCTTC
.	.	TRBV29-1	TRBJ2-1	CSPRLGSYNEQFF	TGCAGCCCTAGACTAGGTTCCTACAATGAGCAGTTCTTC
few	TRBD1	TRBV7-9	TRBJ1-1	CASSPSGTGSDYNTEAFF	TGTGCCAGCAGCCCCTCCGGGACAGGGAGTGACTATAACACTGAAGCTTTCTTT
.	.	TRBV5-4	TRBJ2-3	CASSLGLDTQYF	TGTGCCAGCAGCTTGGGACTAGATACGCAGTATTTT
.	TRBD1	TRBV9	TRBJ1-1	CASNRGLMNTEAFF	TGTGCCAGTAACAGGGGCCTTATGAACACTGAAGCTTTCTTT